A selection of T cell receptor beta chains follows, all from one sample in a study of CD4 T cells in relation to SARS-CoV-2 and coronaviruses. Sequencing used immunoSEQ multiplex PCR; TCRdb keeps in-frame clones, though not all of them. Of some 69,000 clones listed, about 94% are singletons. The sample comprised naive CD4+ T cells from PBMCs. The receptors originated from a human donor in good health. CDR3s include the opening cysteine and the closing phenylalanine or tryptophan.

v_call: TRBV19; j_call: TRBJ1-1; cdr3_aa: CASSIDRAPNTEAFF
v_call: TRBV15; j_call: TRBJ2-5; cdr3_aa: CATSIKRGRETQYF
v_call: TRBV29-1; j_call: TRBJ2-1; cdr3_aa: CSVGVNEQFF
v_call: TRBV7-2; j_call: TRBJ1-4; cdr3_aa: CASSAGRYRGVGEKLFF
v_call: TRBV2; j_call: TRBJ2-1; cdr3_aa: CASSSTGILNNEQFF
v_call: TRBV10-2; j_call: TRBJ2-7; cdr3_aa: CASSESWGYEQYF
v_call: TRBV6-5; j_call: TRBJ1-4; cdr3_aa: CASRLTGSNEKLFF
v_call: TRBV27; j_call: TRBJ1-4; cdr3_aa: CASSPPLAPGKLFF
v_call: TRBV19; j_call: TRBJ2-1; cdr3_aa: CASSIRGGSWNNEQFF
v_call: TRBV29-1; j_call: TRBJ2-7; cdr3_aa: CSVGFVRGQGPSNSYEQYF
v_call: TRBV28; j_call: TRBJ1-2; cdr3_aa: CASSPPTGLFYGYTF
v_call: TRBV27; j_call: TRBJ2-7; cdr3_aa: CASSSTGTGAYEQYF
v_call: TRBV7-3; j_call: TRBJ2-1; cdr3_aa: CASSNGRPPPFF
v_call: TRBV7-6; j_call: TRBJ2-3; cdr3_aa: CASSFRPSTDTQYF
v_call: TRBV6-6; j_call: TRBJ2-1; cdr3_aa: CASSRTGYNEQFF
v_call: TRBV7-9; j_call: TRBJ2-3; cdr3_aa: CASSYTGGGDTQYF
v_call: TRBV2; j_call: TRBJ1-5; cdr3_aa: CASSDRQTYQPQHF
v_call: TRBV30; j_call: TRBJ2-7; cdr3_aa: CAWTQGYEQYF
v_call: TRBV3-1/TRBV3-2; j_call: TRBJ2-5; cdr3_aa: CASSRKGGFSQETQYF
v_call: TRBV24-1; j_call: TRBJ2-1; cdr3_aa: CATSDATTQVEQFF
v_call: TRBV5-1; j_call: TRBJ2-3; cdr3_aa: CASSLTRLAGMSTDTQYF
v_call: TRBV28; j_call: TRBJ1-2; cdr3_aa: CASSPRGGTHYGYTF